This entry describes one T cell receptor (beta chain). This record comes from a study of blood T cell repertoires in COVID-19. TCRdb keeps only in-frame clones here, not all; method: immunoSEQ multiplex PCR. The repertoire holds roughly 250,000 clones, with approximately 90% as singletons. From germline, CDR1 is SGHDN and CDR2 FVKESK. This CDR3 has 15 amino acids. After removal of 1 base from V and 13 bases from J, the junction contained 15 bases not matched to a gene. Sequencing used PBMCs or T cells enriched from blood (not recorded which). This chain joins TRBV14 and TRBJ1-2; TRBD1 aligns across 7 bases. This sequence was found in a woman aged 18-29 years who had recovered from COVID-19. CDR3 region: CASSQVGGNRGSVTF. The CDR3 DNA reads as TGTGCCAGCAGCCAAGTGGGGGGCAACAGGGGTAGCGTCACCTTC.